Following are 25 T cell receptor beta chains from one sample sequenced in a study of T cells in Graves' hyperthyroidism and ophthalmopathy (dated by TCRdb to about 2019). The library relied on multiplex PCR. Sequencing relied on an Illumina HiSeq 2000. Amplification of TCR beta CDR3 regions was carried out from RNA transcripts. A first-round RT-PCR of the TCR CDR3 used the HTBI primer set with the Qiagen OneStep RT-PCR kit. TCRdb cleaned the public reads at Q25 with fastp, built clones with MiXCR and kept in-frame beta chains. Merged by CDR3 protein, the rows form single entries marked with the most common genes and DNA. The sample data list around 600,000 distinct CDR3 sequences, and nearly 45% of these were observed just once. Clones ranked in the top ten supply less than 9% of the sample. Sequencing input: peripheral blood or thyroid tissue (not recorded which). The receptors come from an adult man with Graves' disease, either hyperthyroidism or ophthalmopathy (not recorded which).

This clonotype was seen many times. The V call is TRBV7-3, the J call TRBJ2-5, with D perhaps assigned TRBD1 or TRBD2 (6 bases each). V gave up 5 bases and J gave up 4 bases, with 14 bases separating them. This CDR3 region has 14 residues. Germline lookup yields CDR1 SGHTA and CDR2 FQGTGA. The CDR3 loop is CASSKTGGRETQYF. DNA for the CDR3: TGTGCCAGCAGCAAAACTGGGGGGCGAGAGACCCAGTACTTC.

Points on this clonotype: The junction and the germline gene differ at one end; a read error may be behind it. This chain connects TRBV7-9 to TRBJ1-3, with 7 bases matching TRBD1. Germline V gene sequence: CDR1 SEHNR, CDR2 FQNEAQ (reference sequence). The CDR3 is made up of 16 amino acids. The CDR3 sequence: CASSFRDSSSGNTMYF. The CDR3 region has the DNA TGTGCCAGCAGCTTCCGGGACAGTAGCTCTGGAAACACCATGTATTTT.

This clonotype was detected many times. The V gene is TRBV29-1, the J gene TRBJ1-5; the match to TRBD1 covers 9 bases. Germline CDR1 reads SQVTM; CDR2 reads ANQGSEA. This CDR3 has 14 residues. Trimming at V came to 6 bases and at J to 6 bases, leaving 9 bases not matched to a gene. CDR3 sequence: CSVRDRGFGQPQHF. The CDR3, as DNA: TGCAGCGTCCGAGACAGGGGGTTCGGTCAGCCCCAGCATTTT.

The chain recombines TRBV7-9 with TRBJ2-7, with a possible D match to TRBD1 (6 bases). The ends were cut back, 5 bases at V and 4 bases at J, with 15 bases in the middle. The CDR3 runs to 14 residues. Germline CDR1 reads SEHNR; CDR2 reads FQNEAQ (reference sequence). CDR3 coding DNA: TGTGCCAGCAGCGTGCTCGGGCAGGGGTACGAGCAGTACTTC. This translates into CASSVLGQGYEQYF.

The chain couples TRBV6-5 to TRBJ2-7, with 8 bases that match TRBD1. With 8 bases clipped from V and 6 bases from J, the junction kept 12 bases outside the gene matches. CDR3 length: 14 residues. Per germline, CDR1 MNHEY and CDR2 SVGAGI. CDR3 in DNA: TGTGCCAGCCACACTGAGGACAGGGCAAGCGAGCAGTACTTC. Amino acids: CASHTEDRASEQYF.

The J gene is TRBJ2-2, the V gene TRBV20-1; unclear D gene. CDR3 length: 15 amino acids. The V gene's germline CDR1 is DFQATT and CDR2 SNEGSKA (reference sequence). Trimming pared 0 bases from V and 7 bases from J, leaving 15 bases between. The CDR3: CSARDYAPSGGELFF. The CDR3, as DNA: TGCAGTGCTAGAGATTATGCACCTTCAGGCGGGGAGCTGTTTTTT.

This clonotype was seen at least ten times. The chain employs TRBV29-1 and TRBJ1-1; no clear D. Germline CDR1 is SQVTM and CDR2 is ANQGSEA. This CDR3 is built from 10 residues. The CDR3 DNA is TGCGGGTCACCGAACACTGAAGCTTTCTTT. Encoded protein: CGSPNTEAFF.

This chain joins TRBV24-1 and TRBJ1-6, with D hard to call. V was pared by 3 bases and J by 8 bases, with 7 bases between. Germline V CDR1 and CDR2: KGHDR, SFDVKD. This CDR3 is built from 13 residues. This CDR3 reads CATSDRKDSPLHF. CDR3 nucleotide sequence: TGTGCCACCAGTGATCGGAAAGATTCACCCCTCCACTTT.

V gene TRBV7-9 combines with J gene TRBJ1-4; D may be TRBD1 (5 bases). Trimming removed 3 bases from V and 8 bases from J, with 19 bases in between. The CDR3 length is 16 residues. Germline V CDR1 and CDR2: SEHNR, FQNEAQ (reference sequence). The DNA of the CDR3 is TGTGCCAGCAGCTTCGGGTCTTCATCCCCAGGGGAAAAACTGTTTTTT. Encoded protein: CASSFGSSSPGEKLFF. The complete variable domain, with remaining parts taken from reference TRBV7-9 and TRBJ1-4, reads DTGVSQNPRHKITKRGQNVTFRCDPISEHNRLYWYRQTLGQGPEFLTYFQNEAQLEKSRLLSDRFSAERPKGSFSTLEIQRTEQGDSAMYLCASSFGSSSPGEKLFFGSGTQLSVL.

The V gene is TRBV29-1, the J gene TRBJ1-4; 9 bases match TRBD1. The V segment lost 0 bases and the J segment 6 bases; nucleotides outside the gene matches: 2. This CDR3 has 14 residues. CDR1 is SQVTM and CDR2 is ANQGSEA in the germline V gene. In nucleotides, the CDR3 is TGCAGCGTTGAAGAGGGACAGGGACATGAAAAACTGTTTTTT. Translation gives CSVEEGQGHEKLFF.

This clonotype was found many times. The chain is built from TRBV7-2 and TRBJ1-1; 7 bases map to TRBD1. Per the germline V gene, CDR1 is SGHTA and CDR2 is FQGNSA. Trimming took 0 bases from V and 6 from J; bases not matched to a gene: 4. There are 14 residues in the CDR3. The CDR3 DNA is TGTGCCAGCAGCTTAGCGCAGACAGGGTCTGAAGCTTTCTTT. Its protein product is CASSLAQTGSEAFF.

The CDR3 nucleotides read TGTGCCAGCGCTGGGACTAGCGGGAACACTGAAGCTTTCTTT. It specifies CASAGTSGNTEAFF. The chain combines TRBV25-1 with TRBJ1-1, with D possibly being TRBD1 (5 bases). This CDR3 is 14 amino acids long. V lost 8 bases and J lost 1, with 14 bases in between. Germline V gene data show CDR1 as MGHDK and CDR2 as SYGVNS. The whole variable domain, remainder taken from reference TRBV25-1 and TRBJ1-1, is EADIYQTPRYLVIGTGKKITLECSQTMGHDKMYWYQQDPGMELHLIHYSYGVNSTEKGDLSSESTVSRIRTEHFPLTLESARPSHTSQYLCASAGTSGNTEAFFGQGTRLTVV.

This clonotype was picked up many times. The chain couples TRBV29-1 to TRBJ2-5; TRBD1 matches 8 bases. Trimming took 5 bases from V and 2 from J; bases not matched to a gene: 7. The germline CDR1 and CDR2 sequences are SQVTM and ANQGSEA. This CDR3 has 14 amino acids. The CDR3 bases are TGCAGCGTTTTCAGGGGGCGCGGGCAAGAGACCCAGTACTTC. It specifies CSVFRGRGQETQYF.

The V and J genes are TRBV9 and TRBJ2-5; D ambiguous. Germline loops: CDR1 SGDLS, CDR2 YYNGEE. The V end lost 4 bases, the J end lost 9 bases, and 16 bases lay between the germline ends. The CDR3 runs 13 residues. The CDR3 bases are TGTGCCAGCAGCCAAATGGCGTATGAGGCCCAGTACTTC. It is translated as CASSQMAYEAQYF.

A word on this clonotype: A read error may explain this, as a much larger clone is one base away. The chain recombines TRBV2 with TRBJ1-1; D perhaps matches TRBD1 (6 bases). This CDR3 has 14 residues. Germline loops: CDR1 SNHLY, CDR2 FYNNEI. CDR3 DNA sequence: TGTGCCAGCACGAAAGGGGGGGAACGCACTGAAGCTCTCTTT. Protein product: CASTKGGERTEALF.

The chain combines TRBV5-1 with TRBJ2-6, with no clear D. V was clipped by 7 bases and J by 0 bases, with 8 bases between them. The germline gives CDR1 SGHRS, CDR2 YFSETQ. The CDR3 totals 14 residues. CDR3 coding DNA: TGCGCCAGCGGCCTGCTCTCTGGGGCCAACGTCCTGACTTTC. Translation: CASGLLSGANVLTF.

In this sample, this clonotype turned up a few times. The gene calls are TRBV11-3 and TRBJ1-1, with D perhaps matching TRBD1 (6 bases). The germline V and J ends were trimmed by 1 base and 4 bases, with 13 bases remaining between them. CDR1 is SGHNT and CDR2 is YENEEA in the germline V gene. This CDR3 has 15 amino acids. Here the CDR3 DNA reads TGTGCCAGCAGCTTAGTACCGCAGGGGAGCACTGAAGCTTTCTTT. The encoded protein is CASSLVPQGSTEAFF.

Details on this clonotype: The junction differs from germline at one of its ends, possibly a read error. This sequence joins TRBV7-9 and TRBJ2-7; D unclear. Germline CDR1 and CDR2: SEHNR and FQNEAQ (reference sequence). The CDR3 covers 17 residues. This chain's CDR3 is CASSQDSYPSRPYEQYF. The CDR3 DNA follows: TGCGCCAGCAGCCAAGATTCATACCCCTCGCGACCCTACGAGCAGTACTTC. The complete variable domain, with remaining parts taken from reference TRBV7-9 and TRBJ2-7, reads DTGVSQNPRHKITKRGQNVTFRCDPISEHNRLYWYRQTLGQGPEFLTYFQNEAQLEKSRLLSDRFSAERPKGSFSTLEIQRTEQGDSAMYLCASSQDSYPSRPYEQYFGPGTRLTVT.

This clonotype showed up just a few times. The rearrangement uses TRBV20-1 and TRBJ1-1, with D perhaps TRBD1 (5 bases). Germline V gene lookup returns CDR1 DFQATT and CDR2 SNEGSKA (reference sequence). V was pared by 3 bases and J by 7 bases, with 12 bases between. The CDR3 has 12 amino acids. The CDR3 loop reads CSARDPTGEAFF. For the CDR3, the DNA is TGCAGTGCTAGGGATCCCACAGGTGAAGCTTTCTTT.

As regards this clonotype: The junction departs from the called germline gene at one end, perhaps through a read error. The chain is built from TRBV7-7 and TRBJ1-1; 9 positions match TRBD1. The CDR3 runs to 13 residues. The germline V gene encodes CDR1 SSHAT and CDR2 FNYEAQ (reference sequence). CDR3 residues: CASSARTGAEAFF. The CDR3 DNA follows: TGTGCTAGCAGCGCCCGGACAGGGGCTGAAGCTTTCTTT.

The rearrangement joins TRBV2 to TRBJ1-5; D not certain. This CDR3 has 13 residues. Germline-derived CDR1 and CDR2 are SNHLY and FYNNEI. V lost 10 bases and J 5 bases, leaving 15 bases between the germline ends. CDR3 sequence: CATASVSDQPQHF. CDR3 DNA: TGTGCCACCGCGTCGGTGAGCGATCAGCCCCAGCATTTT.

This clonotype occurred a few times. The gene calls are TRBV29-1 and TRBJ1-3, with no clear D. The CDR3 totals 11 residues. V was trimmed by 3 bases and J by 8 bases, leaving 8 bases between them. Germline V gene data show CDR1 as SQVTM and CDR2 as ANQGSEA. The CDR3 DNA follows: TGCAGCGTTGAGGACCGGGACACCATATATTTT. It specifies CSVEDRDTIYF.

Remarks on this clonotype: A read error may be the cause here, since a much bigger clone is one base away. CDR3 DNA: TGTGCCAGCAGTCCCACAGGGGACGAGCAGTACTTC. This codes for CASSPTGDEQYF. This sequence joins TRBV6-1 and TRBJ2-7, with 7 bases identical to TRBD1. Germline loops: CDR1 MNHNS, CDR2 SASEGT. J was trimmed by 5 bases and V by 5 bases; bases with no gene match: 3. This CDR3 contains 12 residues.

This clonotype came up once. The junction differs from germline at one of its ends, possibly a read error. The chain joins TRBV20-1 to TRBJ2-7; 7 bases are shared with TRBD1. The CDR3 consists of 12 residues. CDR1 is DFQATT, CDR2 SNEGSKA, per germline (reference sequence). CDR3 nucleotide sequence: TGCAGTACTAGGACAGGTTTGGGTGAGCAGTACTTC. This translates into CSTRTGLGEQYF.

This clonotype was seen many times. The chain couples TRBV7-8 to TRBJ2-7; perhaps D is TRBD1 or TRBD2 (5 bases each). Per the germline V gene, CDR1 is SGHVS and CDR2 is FQNEAQ. The CDR3 contains 15 residues. V was clipped by 1 base and J by 3 bases, with 13 bases between them. This CDR3 reads CASSLGDPRLYEQYF. CDR3 coding DNA: TGTGCCAGCAGCTTAGGGGACCCACGCCTCTACGAGCAGTACTTC.